This TCR beta chain was obtained from a study of technical replicates of blood from a few donors. Clones were sequenced by immunoSEQ multiplex PCR, and TCRdb holds only the in-frame ones, with some missing. The data show just over 95,000 clones, about 95% seen once. V was trimmed by 6 bases and J by 4 bases, leaving 10 bases between them. The CDR3 runs 12 residues. Germline loops: CDR1 SNHLY, CDR2 FYNNEI. Material: T cells isolated from PBMCs. The V call is TRBV2, the J call TRBJ2-7; D uncertain. The clonotype originates from a human donor in good health. The CDR3 reads CASRPELYEQYF. The CDR3 DNA follows: TGTGCCAGCAGGCCGGAGCTGTACGAGCAGTACTTC.